This T cell receptor beta chain comes out of a study of T cell changes during pregnancy in multiple sclerosis. This clone was counted a few times. Libraries were prepared by immunoSEQ multiplex PCR; TCRdb keeps only in-frame clonotypes and omits some of them. The sample lists 20,000 to 25,000 clones, 80% to 90% occurring once. In germline, CDR1 is SEHNR, CDR2 FQNEAQ (reference sequence). Deletions cut 1 base from V and 2 bases from J, with 14 bases between. This CDR3 comprises 16 residues. The clonotype originates from a female donor in good health, enrolled as a control in a pregnancy study. This rearrangement joins TRBV7-9 to TRBJ1-2, with D unresolved. The sample was CD8+ T cells from peripheral blood mononuclear cells, taken in the first trimester of pregnancy. For the CDR3, the DNA is TGTGCCAGCAGCTTAGAGACTACTTACCTGAACTATGGCTACACCTTC. Its protein is CASSLETTYLNYGYTF.